One sample yielded the 16 T cell receptor beta chains listed below, sequenced in a study of CD4 and CD8 cells across lung adenocarcinoma regions. TCRdb independently ran MiXCR on the PCR reads; one entry per CDR3 protein. The sample has some 3,500 distinct CDR3 sequences; about 56% are singletons. What was sequenced was CD4+ T cells from the margin of a lung tumor. The receptors were sampled from a female donor with lung adenocarcinoma. The CD4 and CD8 labels of this study may be unreliable.

This clonotype is classed as medium-sized (0.01 to 0.1%). The V call is TRBV28, the J call TRBJ2-1, with D maybe TRBD2 (6 bases). Trimming cost V 6 bases and J 4 bases, with 10 bases left between them. The CDR3 runs 13 residues. The germline V gene has CDR1 MDHEN and CDR2 SYDVKM. DNA for the CDR3: TGTGCCAGCAGGAGTAGCGGATACAATGAGCAGTTCTTC. It specifies CASRSSGYNEQFF.

V gene TRBV30 combines with J gene TRBJ2-5; D gene unclear. The end of the DNA fits TRBJ2-7 better, so the J call may be wrong. Germline values: CDR1 GTSNPN, CDR2 SVGIG (reference sequence). The CDR3 length is 15 residues. The CDR3: CAWSDWVIGTYEQYF. In DNA, the CDR3 is TGTGCCTGGAGTGATTGGGTGATCGGCACCTACGAGCAGTACTTC.

With regard to this clonotype: A junction end diverges from the germline sequence, so it may reflect a read error. The rearrangement links TRBV10-3 to TRBJ2-5, with a weak D call TRBD1 (5 bases). This CDR3 has 14 residues. Germline V lookup: CDR1 ENHRY, CDR2 SYGVKD. The CDR3 coding sequence is TGTGCGGGGCCGGGCCCATGTCCCCAAGAGACCCAGTATTTC. This sequence encodes CAGPGPCPQETQYF.

With respect to this clonotype: Possible read error: a much larger clone is one base away. The rearrangement joins TRBV10-1 to TRBJ2-1, with D tentatively TRBD2 (6 bases). V dropped 11 bases and J dropped 13 bases, with 21 bases sitting between them. Germline V gene data show CDR1 as WNHNN and CDR2 as SYGVQD (reference sequence). The CDR3 sequence is 12 residues long. CDR3 bases: TGCGCCGGGTTAGCGGCCCCAGAGACCCAGTTCTTC. Translated: CAGLAAPETQFF.

In its sample, this clonotype was seen once. V gene TRBV11-3 combines with J gene TRBJ2-5; no clear D. The J call may be mistaken, given a closer DNA end match to TRBJ2-7. The length of the CDR3 is 13 residues. The V gene's germline CDR1 is SGHNT and CDR2 YENEEA. The CDR3 sequence: CASSLDTEREQYF. Here the CDR3 DNA reads TGTGCCAGCAGCTTAGATACTGAACGCGAGCAGTACTTC.

This clonotype is labeled large. The chain joins TRBV10-2 to TRBJ2-1; D gene uncertain. Germline CDR1 is WSHSY and CDR2 is SAAADI. CDR3 length equals 15 residues. V gave up 3 bases and J gave up 0 bases, with 9 bases separating them. The DNA for the CDR3 is TGCGCCAGCAGTGACCCGACAATCTCCTACAATGAGCAGTTCTTC. It yields the protein CASSDPTISYNEQFF.

Points on this clonotype: The germline gene is not matched at one end of the junction; a read error may be the cause. This chain connects TRBV6-1 to TRBJ1-5; possibly TRBD1 for D (5 bases). The CDR3 is 15 residues long. The germline V gene encodes CDR1 MNHNS and CDR2 SASEGT. The CDR3 DNA is TGTGCCAGCAGTGAAGTGACAGCTTTTAATCAGCCCCACCATTTT. As protein: CASSEVTAFNQPHHF.

The chain employs TRBV27 and TRBJ2-3; a weak D match, TRBD1 (5 bases). The V end was cut by 4 bases, the J end by 3 bases, with 14 bases between. The CDR3 spans 15 residues. Germline lookup yields CDR1 MNHEY and CDR2 SMNVEV (reference sequence). DNA for the CDR3: TGTGCCAGCAGTTACGCAGGGCCTGAAACAGATACGCAGTATTTT. This sequence encodes CASSYAGPETDTQYF.

This clonotype is labeled large. This chain uses TRBV27 with TRBJ1-1; TRBD1 might be the D (5 bases). Germline V lookup: CDR1 MNHEY, CDR2 SMNVEV (reference sequence). The CDR3 loop spans 15 amino acids. Trimming took off 5 bases at V and 0 bases at J, with 13 bases between the two ends. CDR3 residues: CASSPGGNMNTEAFF. The CDR3 DNA reads TGTGCCAGCAGTCCTGGGGGGAATATGAACACTGAAGCTTTCTTT.

This clonotype is medium-sized (0.01 to 0.1%) by share. The gene calls are TRBV6-1 and TRBJ1-2; 7 bases match TRBD1. The length of the CDR3 is 15 residues. Germline loops: CDR1 MNHNS, CDR2 SASEGT. With V trimmed by 3 bases and J by 5 bases, 9 bases remained unmatched. CDR3 sequence (DNA): TGTGCCAGCAGTGACGGGACAGTCAGACATTATGGCTACACCTTC. This gives the protein CASSDGTVRHYGYTF.

Worth noting for this clonotype: Because it lacks the conserved phenylalanine or tryptophan at the end, this CDR3 is likely a read error. The rearrangement links TRBV10-2 to TRBJ2-5, with TRBD2 matching over 11 bases. The J call is doubtful: the DNA matches TRBJ2-1 better. Germline CDR1 and CDR2: WSHSY and SAAADI. The CDR3 spans 12 residues. CDR3 sequence: CASLAGGETQFL. Written as DNA, the CDR3 is TGCGCCAGCCTAGCGGGAGGAGAGACCCAGTTCTTG.

This clonotype appeared once. A read error may be the cause here, since a much bigger clone is one base away. This chain connects TRBV6-2 or TRBV6-3 to TRBJ2-1; D call uncertain. The end of the DNA is better explained by TRBJ2-7, so the J call may be wrong. This CDR3 is 12 amino acids long. CDR1 is MNHEY and CDR2 is SVGEGT in the germline V gene. The CDR3, as DNA: TGTGCCAGCAGTTACCACACCCACGAGCAGTACTTC. It is translated as CASSYHTHEQYF.

The chain is built from TRBV10-2 and TRBJ2-3; 9 nucleotides match TRBD2. The CDR3 loop spans 13 amino acids. Germline V lookup: CDR1 WSHSY, CDR2 SAAADI. With 10 bases clipped from V and 12 bases from J, the junction kept 14 bases outside the gene matches. The CDR3 nucleotides are TGCGCCATGGTAGCGGGAGCCAAAGACATTCAGTATTTT. Its translation is CAMVAGAKDIQYF.

The rearrangement links TRBV6-1 to TRBJ2-4, with 7 bases identical to TRBD2. CDR1 MNHNS and CDR2 SASEGT come from the germline V gene. With 7 bases clipped from V and 2 bases from J, the junction kept 11 bases outside the gene matches. The CDR3 spans 16 residues. Here the CDR3 DNA reads TGTGCCAGCAAGGGAGGGGCGGGGTTGACCAAAAACATTCAGTACTTC. Its protein product is CASKGGAGLTKNIQYF.

The V and J genes are TRBV4-1 and TRBJ2-1; tentatively, D is TRBD1 (6 bases). Trimming stripped 0 bases from V and 1 base from J, with 10 bases between. Germline V CDR1 and CDR2: MGHRA, YSYEKL. The CDR3 contains 16 residues. This CDR3 is CASSQDLRGSYNEQFF. The CDR3 DNA reads as TGCGCCAGCAGCCAAGATCTTAGGGGGTCCTACAATGAGCAGTTCTTC.

By frequency in the sample, this clonotype is large (0.1 to 1%). The germline gene is not matched at one end of the junction; a read error may be the cause. The chain uses TRBV6-1 and TRBJ1-3, with D possibly TRBD1 on 5 matching bases. Germline V gives CDR1 MNHNS, CDR2 SASEGT. This CDR3 region has 13 residues. This chain's CDR3 is CASREGTEDTIYF. The DNA for the CDR3 is TGTGCCAGCAGAGAAGGGACCGAGGACACCATATATTTT.